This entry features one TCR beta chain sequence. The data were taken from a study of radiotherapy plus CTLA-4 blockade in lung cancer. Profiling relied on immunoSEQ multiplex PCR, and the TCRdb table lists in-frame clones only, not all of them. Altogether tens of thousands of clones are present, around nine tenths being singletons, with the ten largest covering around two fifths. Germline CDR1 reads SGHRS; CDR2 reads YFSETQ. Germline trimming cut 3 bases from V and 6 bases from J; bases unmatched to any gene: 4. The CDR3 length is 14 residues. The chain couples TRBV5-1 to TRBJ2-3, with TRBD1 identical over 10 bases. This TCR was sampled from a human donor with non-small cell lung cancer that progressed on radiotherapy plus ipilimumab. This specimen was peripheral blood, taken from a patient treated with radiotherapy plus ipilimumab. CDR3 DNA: TGCGCCAGCAGCTCTGGACAGGGGGTTGATACGCAGTATTTT. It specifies CASSSGQGVDTQYF.